This T cell receptor (beta chain) came from a study of blood T cell repertoires in COVID-19. At the level of the study: Material from acute and convalescent COVID-19 was sourced from the United States, Italy and Spain.

Profiled with immunoSEQ multiplex PCR; TCRdb holds only in-frame clones, not every one. The top ten clones hold roughly 10% of a sample with over 55,000 clones, about 83% of them seen once. Germline lookup yields CDR1 SGHTA and CDR2 FQGNSA. CDR3 size: 12 residues. Trimming removed 5 bases at V and 4 bases at J, with 9 bases between. V is TRBV7-2 and J is TRBJ2-7; D gene ambiguous. This sequence was found in a man aged 50-60 years with COVID-19, enrolled during active disease. The specimen sequenced was peripheral blood. CDR3 DNA: TGTGCCAGCAGCGCGTCAGGATACGAGCAGTACTTC. Translating it yields CASSASGYEQYF.